This note documents a single TCR beta chain sequence. Sequencing was performed with immunoSEQ multiplex PCR; in TCRdb, only in-frame clones are kept and a portion is missing. The sample records roughly 370,000 clones, more than 80% being singletons. Trimming pared 3 bases from V and 6 bases from J, leaving 9 bases between. The CDR3 has 13 residues. From germline, CDR1 is KGHSH and CDR2 LQKENI. The data were taken from a study of control samples from healthy donors and cancer patients. Specimen: PBMCs. The sequence was collected from a man aged 40-49 years with head and neck cancer. This sequence joins TRBV18 and TRBJ2-1; D not resolved. The CDR3 DNA reads TGTGCCAGCTCACCTGGAGCTAGCAATGAGCAGTTCTTC. Translating gives CASSPGASNEQFF.